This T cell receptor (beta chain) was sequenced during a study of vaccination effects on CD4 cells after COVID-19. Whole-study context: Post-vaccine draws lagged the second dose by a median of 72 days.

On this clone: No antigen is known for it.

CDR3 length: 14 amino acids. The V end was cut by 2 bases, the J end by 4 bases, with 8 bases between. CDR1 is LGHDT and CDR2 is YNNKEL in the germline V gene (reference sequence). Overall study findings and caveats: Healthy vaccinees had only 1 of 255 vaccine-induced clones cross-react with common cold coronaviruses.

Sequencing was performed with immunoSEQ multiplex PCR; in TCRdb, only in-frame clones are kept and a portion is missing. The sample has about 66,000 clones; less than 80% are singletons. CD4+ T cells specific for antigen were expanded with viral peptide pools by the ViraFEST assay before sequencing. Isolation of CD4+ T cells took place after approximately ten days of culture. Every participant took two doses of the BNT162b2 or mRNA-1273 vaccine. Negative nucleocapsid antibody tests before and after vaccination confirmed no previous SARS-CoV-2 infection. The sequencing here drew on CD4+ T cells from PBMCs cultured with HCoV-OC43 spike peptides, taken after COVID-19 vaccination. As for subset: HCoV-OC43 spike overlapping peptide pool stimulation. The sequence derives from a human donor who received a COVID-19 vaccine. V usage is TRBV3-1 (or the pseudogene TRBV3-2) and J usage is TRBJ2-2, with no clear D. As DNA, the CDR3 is TGTGCCAGCAGCCAACGAAGATTCACCGGGGAGCTGTTTTTT. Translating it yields CASSQRRFTGELFF.